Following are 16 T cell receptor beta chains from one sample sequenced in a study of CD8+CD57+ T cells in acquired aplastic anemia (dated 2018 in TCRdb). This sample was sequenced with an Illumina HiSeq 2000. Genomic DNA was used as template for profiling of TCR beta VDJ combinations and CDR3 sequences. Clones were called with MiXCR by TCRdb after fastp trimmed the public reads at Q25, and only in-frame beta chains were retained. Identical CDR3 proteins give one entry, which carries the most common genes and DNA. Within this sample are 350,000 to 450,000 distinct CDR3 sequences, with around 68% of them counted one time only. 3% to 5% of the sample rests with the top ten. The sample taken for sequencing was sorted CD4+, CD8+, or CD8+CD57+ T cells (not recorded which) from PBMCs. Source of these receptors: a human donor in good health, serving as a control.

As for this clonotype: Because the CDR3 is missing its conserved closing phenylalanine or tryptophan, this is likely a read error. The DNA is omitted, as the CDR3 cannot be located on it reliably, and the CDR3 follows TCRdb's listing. The CDR3 loop is CASSVSGQGNTE. V is TRBV9 and J is TRBJ2-7; TRBD1 was called by the table and not checked on the DNA. The CDR3 sequence runs 12 residues, both termini included. Per the germline V gene, CDR1 is SGDLS and CDR2 is YYNGEE.

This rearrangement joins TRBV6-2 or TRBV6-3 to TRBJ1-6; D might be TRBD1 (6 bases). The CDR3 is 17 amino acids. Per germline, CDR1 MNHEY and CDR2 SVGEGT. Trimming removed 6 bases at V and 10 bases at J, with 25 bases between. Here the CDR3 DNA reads TGTGCCAGCAGAAGAGGCCCCCCGGGACAAATTGGGTCACCCCTCCACTTT. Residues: CASRRGPPGQIGSPLHF.

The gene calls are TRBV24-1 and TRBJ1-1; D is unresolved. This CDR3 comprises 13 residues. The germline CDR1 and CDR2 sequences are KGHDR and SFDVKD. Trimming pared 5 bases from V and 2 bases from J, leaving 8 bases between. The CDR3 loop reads CATSGSSNTEAFF. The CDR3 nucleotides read TGTGCCACCAGTGGCAGCTCCAACACTGAAGCTTTCTTT.

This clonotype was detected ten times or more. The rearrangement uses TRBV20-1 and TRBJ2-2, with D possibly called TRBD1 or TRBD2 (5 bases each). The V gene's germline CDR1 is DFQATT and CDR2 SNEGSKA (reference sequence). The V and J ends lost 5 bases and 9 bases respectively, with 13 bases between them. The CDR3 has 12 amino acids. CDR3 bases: TGCAGTGCTCGATTGGGGGTCCGGGAGCTGTTTTTT. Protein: CSARLGVRELFF.

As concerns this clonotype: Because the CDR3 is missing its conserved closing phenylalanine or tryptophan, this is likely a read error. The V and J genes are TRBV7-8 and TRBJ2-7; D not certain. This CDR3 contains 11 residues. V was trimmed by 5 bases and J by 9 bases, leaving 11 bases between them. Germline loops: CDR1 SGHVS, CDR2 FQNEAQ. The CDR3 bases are TGTGCCAGCAGCCCAGAAGACGGGCAGTACGAC. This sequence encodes CASSPEDGQYD.

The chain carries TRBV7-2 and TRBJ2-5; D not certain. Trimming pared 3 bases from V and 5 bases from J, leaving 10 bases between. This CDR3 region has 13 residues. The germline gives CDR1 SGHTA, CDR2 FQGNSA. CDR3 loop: CASSFAPVETQYF. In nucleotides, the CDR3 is TGTGCCAGCAGCTTTGCGCCTGTCGAGACCCAGTACTTC. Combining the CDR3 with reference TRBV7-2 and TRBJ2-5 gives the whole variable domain GAGVSQSPSNKVTEKGKDVELRCDPISGHTALYWYRQSLGQGLEFLIYFQGNSAPDKSGLPSDRFSAERTGGSVSTLTIQRTQQEDSAVYLCASSFAPVETQYFGPGTRLLVL.

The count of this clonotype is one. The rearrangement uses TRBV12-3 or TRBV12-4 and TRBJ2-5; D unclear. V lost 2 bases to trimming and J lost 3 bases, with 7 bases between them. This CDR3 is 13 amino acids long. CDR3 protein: CASSLWTKETQYF. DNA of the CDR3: TGTGCCAGCAGTTTATGGACCAAAGAGACCCAGTACTTC.

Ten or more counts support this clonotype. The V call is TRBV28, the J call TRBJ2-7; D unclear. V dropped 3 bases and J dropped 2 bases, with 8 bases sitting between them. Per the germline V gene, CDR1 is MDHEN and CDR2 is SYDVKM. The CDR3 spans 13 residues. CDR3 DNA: TGTGCCAGCAGTTTTTTGGGGACCTACGAGCAGTACTTC. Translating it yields CASSFLGTYEQYF. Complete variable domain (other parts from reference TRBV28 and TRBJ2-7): DVKVTQSSRYLVKRTGEKVFLECVQDMDHENMFWYRQDPGLGLRLIYFSYDVKMKEKGDIPEGYSVSREKKERFSLILESASTNQTSMYLCASSFLGTYEQYFGPGTRLTVT.

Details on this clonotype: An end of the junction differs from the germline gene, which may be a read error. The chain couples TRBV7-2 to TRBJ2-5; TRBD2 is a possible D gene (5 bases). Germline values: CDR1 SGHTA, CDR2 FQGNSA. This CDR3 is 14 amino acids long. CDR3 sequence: CASSWVPEGANEQF. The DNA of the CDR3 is TGTGCCAGCAGCTGGGTCCCCGAGGGAGCCAACGAGCAGTTC. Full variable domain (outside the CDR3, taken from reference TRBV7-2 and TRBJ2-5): GAGVSQSPSNKVTEKGKDVELRCDPISGHTALYWYRQSLGQGLEFLIYFQGNSAPDKSGLPSDRFSAERTGGSVSTLTIQRTQQEDSAVYLCASSWVPEGANEQFGPGTRLLVL.

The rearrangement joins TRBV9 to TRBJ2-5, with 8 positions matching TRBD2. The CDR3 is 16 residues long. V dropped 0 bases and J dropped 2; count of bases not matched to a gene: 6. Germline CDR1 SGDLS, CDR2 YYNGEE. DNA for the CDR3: TGTGCCAGCAGCGTAGGGGAGCGGGAGTCGCAAGAGACCCAGTACTTC. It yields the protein CASSVGERESQETQYF.

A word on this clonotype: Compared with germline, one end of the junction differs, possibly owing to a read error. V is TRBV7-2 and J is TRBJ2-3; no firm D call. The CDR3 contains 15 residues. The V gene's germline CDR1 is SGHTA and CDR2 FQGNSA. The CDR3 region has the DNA TGTGCCAGCAGCTTAGAGGAGCAACGGCGACACCTTCGGTGTTTT. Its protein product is CASSLEEQRRHLRCF.

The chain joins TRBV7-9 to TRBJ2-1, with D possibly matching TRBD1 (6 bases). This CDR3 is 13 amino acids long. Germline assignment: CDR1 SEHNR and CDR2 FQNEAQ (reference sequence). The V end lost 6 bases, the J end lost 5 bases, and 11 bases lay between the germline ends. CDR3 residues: CASRGDRNNEQFF. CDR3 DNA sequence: TGTGCCAGCAGGGGCGACAGGAACAATGAGCAGTTCTTC.

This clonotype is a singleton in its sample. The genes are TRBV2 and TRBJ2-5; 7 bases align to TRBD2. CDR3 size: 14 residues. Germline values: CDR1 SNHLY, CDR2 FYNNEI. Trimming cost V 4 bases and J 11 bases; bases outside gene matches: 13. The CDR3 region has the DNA TGTGCCAGCAGTGCATCTGACGGGGGGATTTATCAGTACTTC. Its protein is CASSASDGGIYQYF.

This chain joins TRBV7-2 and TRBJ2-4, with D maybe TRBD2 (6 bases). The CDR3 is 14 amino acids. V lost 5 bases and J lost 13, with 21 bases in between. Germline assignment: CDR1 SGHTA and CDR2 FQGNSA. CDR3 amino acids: CASSAGFRTDTQYF. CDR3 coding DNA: TGTGCCAGCAGCGCGGGGTTTAGAACAGATACGCAGTACTTC. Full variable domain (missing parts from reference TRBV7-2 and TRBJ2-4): GAGVSQSPSNKVTEKGKDVELRCDPISGHTALYWYRQSLGQGLEFLIYFQGNSAPDKSGLPSDRFSAERTGGSVSTLTIQRTQQEDSAVYLCASSAGFRTDTQYFGAGTRLSVL.

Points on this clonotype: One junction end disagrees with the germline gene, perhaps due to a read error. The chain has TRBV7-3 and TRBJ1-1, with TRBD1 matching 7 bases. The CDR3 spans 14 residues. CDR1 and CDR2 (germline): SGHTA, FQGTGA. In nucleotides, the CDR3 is TGTGCCAGCAGTGAGGACAGGTCGCCAACTGAAGCTCTCTTT. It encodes CASSEDRSPTEALF.

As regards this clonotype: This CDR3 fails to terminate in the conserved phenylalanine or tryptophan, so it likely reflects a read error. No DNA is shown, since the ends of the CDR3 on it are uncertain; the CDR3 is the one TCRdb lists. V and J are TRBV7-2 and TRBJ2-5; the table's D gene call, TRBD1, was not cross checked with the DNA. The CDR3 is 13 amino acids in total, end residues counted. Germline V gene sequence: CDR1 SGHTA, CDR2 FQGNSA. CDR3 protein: CASSPTAEDKIGR.